This TCR beta chain was recorded in a study of cytomegalovirus exposure and HLA in healthy donors. Study-wide findings and caveats: It was reportedly the case that the classifier diagnosed cytomegalovirus status with high specificity and sensitivity.

The germline V gene has CDR1 KGHSH and CDR2 LQKENI. CDR3 length equals 17 residues. Trimming at V came to 4 bases and at J to 5 bases, leaving 15 bases not matched to a gene. Clones were sequenced by immunoSEQ multiplex PCR, and TCRdb holds only the in-frame ones, with some missing. The profile shows 200,000 to 300,000 clones, 90% of them singletons. In its sample, this clone was seen a few times. What it binds is unknown. The J gene is TRBJ1-1, the V gene TRBV18; 8 nucleotides agree with TRBD1. The source of this sequence is a woman aged 25 to 39 in good health and CMV-seronegative. Sequenced material: PBMCs. The CDR3 reads CASSLYQPDREGTEAFF. The CDR3 DNA sequence: TGTGCCAGCTCACTATACCAACCGGACAGGGAAGGGACTGAAGCTTTCTTT.